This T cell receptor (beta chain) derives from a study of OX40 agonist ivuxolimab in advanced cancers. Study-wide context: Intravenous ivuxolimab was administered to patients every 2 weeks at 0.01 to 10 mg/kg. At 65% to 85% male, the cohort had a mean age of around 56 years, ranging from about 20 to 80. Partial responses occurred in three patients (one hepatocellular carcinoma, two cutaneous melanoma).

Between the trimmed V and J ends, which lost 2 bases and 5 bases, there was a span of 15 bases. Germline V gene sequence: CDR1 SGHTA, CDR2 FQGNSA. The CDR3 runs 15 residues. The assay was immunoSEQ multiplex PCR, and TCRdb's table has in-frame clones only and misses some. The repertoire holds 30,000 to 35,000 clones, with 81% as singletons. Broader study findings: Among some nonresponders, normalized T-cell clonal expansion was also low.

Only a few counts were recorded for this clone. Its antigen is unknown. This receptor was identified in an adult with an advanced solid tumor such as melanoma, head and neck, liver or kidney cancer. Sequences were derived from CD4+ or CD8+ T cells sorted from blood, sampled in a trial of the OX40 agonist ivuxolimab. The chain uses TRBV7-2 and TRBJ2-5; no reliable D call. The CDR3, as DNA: TGTGCCAGCAGCTTACGCACCTACCATGGGGAGACCCAGTACTTC. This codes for CASSLRTYHGETQYF.